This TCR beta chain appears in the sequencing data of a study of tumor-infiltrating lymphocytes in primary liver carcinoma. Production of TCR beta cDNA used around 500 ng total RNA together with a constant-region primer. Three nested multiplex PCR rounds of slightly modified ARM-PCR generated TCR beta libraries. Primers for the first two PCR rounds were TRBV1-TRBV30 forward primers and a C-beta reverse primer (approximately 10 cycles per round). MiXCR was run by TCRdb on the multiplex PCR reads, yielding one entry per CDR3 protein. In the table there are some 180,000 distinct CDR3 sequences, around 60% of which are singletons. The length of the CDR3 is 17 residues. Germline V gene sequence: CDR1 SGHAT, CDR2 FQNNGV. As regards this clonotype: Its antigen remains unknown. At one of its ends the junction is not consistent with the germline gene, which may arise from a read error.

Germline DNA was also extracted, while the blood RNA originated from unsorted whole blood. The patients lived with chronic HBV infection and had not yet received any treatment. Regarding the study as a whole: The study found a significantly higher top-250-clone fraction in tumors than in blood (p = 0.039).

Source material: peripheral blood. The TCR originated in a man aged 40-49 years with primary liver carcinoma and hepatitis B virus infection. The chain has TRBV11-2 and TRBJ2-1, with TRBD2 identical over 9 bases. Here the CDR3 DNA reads TGTGCCAGCAGCCCTTTTTTGACTAGCGGAGTTTACAATGAGCAGTCCTTC. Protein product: CASSPFLTSGVYNEQSF.